This TCR beta chain was captured by sequencing in a study of CDR3 diversity in severe acne. TCRdb used MiXCR to reprocess the PCR reads, holding one entry per CDR3 protein. The sample lists tens of thousands of distinct CDR3 sequences, around 50% occurring once. This clonotype was observed at least ten times. The V gene lost 5 bases and the J gene lost 4 bases, with 11 bases spanning the gap. In germline, CDR1 is MNHEY, CDR2 SVGAGI. The CDR3 has 13 residues. This receptor was taken from a male donor in good health, without acne. The sequenced sample was blood. The J gene is TRBJ1-2, the V gene TRBV6-5; D gene ambiguous. This CDR3 reads CASSNYGPYGYTF. In nucleotides, the CDR3 is TGTGCCAGCAGTAATTACGGACCCTATGGCTACACCTTC.